The 11 T cell receptor beta chains reported below all come from one sample, sequenced in a study of blood T cell repertoires in COVID-19. Method: immunoSEQ multiplex PCR; TCRdb's copy keeps in-frame clones and lacks some. The table has around 380,000 clones, about 90% seen once; the top ten hold under 1.5%. Sequencing was carried out using PBMCs or T cells enriched from blood (not recorded which). The receptors shown here come from a man aged 25-45 years who had recovered from COVID-19.

CDR3 coding DNA: TGTGCCAGTAGTGGCTGGGCTAGCAGTACAGATACGCAGTATTTT. This translates into CASSGWASSTDTQYF. The genes are TRBV19 and TRBJ2-3; D possibly corresponds to TRBD2 (5 bases). The CDR3 totals 15 residues. With 5 bases removed from V and 3 bases from J, the gap between germline ends came to 15 bases. The germline gives CDR1 LNHDA, CDR2 SQIVND (reference sequence).

The table lists this clone with a few counts. This rearrangement joins TRBV11-2 to TRBJ1-1, with D hard to call. The CDR3 runs 13 residues. Germline CDR1 SGHAT, CDR2 FQNNGV. Trimming took 5 bases from V and 0 from J, leaving 7 bases between them. The CDR3 sequence is CASSRGMNTEAFF. The CDR3 nucleotides are TGTGCCAGCAGCCGCGGGATGAACACTGAAGCTTTCTTT. The variable domain in full, completed from reference TRBV11-2 and TRBJ1-1, reads EAGVAQSPRYKIIEKRQSVAFWCNPISGHATLYWYQQILGQGPKLLIQFQNNGVVDDSQLPKDRFSAERLKGVDSTLKIQPAKLEDSAVYLCASSRGMNTEAFFGQGTRLTVV.

The V call is TRBV2, the J call TRBJ2-7; TRBD2 aligns across 9 bases. The trim removed 3 bases at V and 2 bases at J, leaving 5 bases unmatched. CDR3 length: 15 amino acids. Germline loops: CDR1 SNHLY, CDR2 FYNNEI. The CDR3 reads CASSEGLAGAYEQYF. Here the CDR3 DNA reads TGTGCCAGCAGTGAGGGTTTAGCGGGGGCCTACGAGCAGTACTTC.

CDR3 sequence: CASSDHRVGEQYF. The CDR3 DNA follows: TGTGCCAGCAGTGACCACAGGGTCGGCGAGCAGTACTTC. The chain employs TRBV2 and TRBJ2-7, with D maybe TRBD1 (6 bases). Germline lookup yields CDR1 SNHLY and CDR2 FYNNEI. V lost 3 bases, J lost 6 bases, and 12 bases lay in between. The CDR3 is 13 residues long. Filled out from reference TRBV2 and TRBJ2-7, the complete variable domain reads EPEVTQTPSHQVTQMGQEVILRCVPISNHLYFYWYRQILGQKVEFLVSFYNNEISEKSEIFDDQFSVERPDGSNFTLKIRSTKLEDSAMYFCASSDHRVGEQYFGPGTRLTVT.

The gene calls are TRBV6-5 and TRBJ1-6; the D gene is possibly TRBD1 (5 bases). V was cut by 5 bases and J by 8 bases, with 13 bases left in between. The CDR3 consists of 14 residues. CDR1 is MNHEY, CDR2 SVGAGI, per germline. As DNA, the CDR3 is TGTGCCAGCAGTCTGGACATCTCTGATTCACCCCTCCACTTT. This gives the protein CASSLDISDSPLHF.

This chain uses TRBV9 with TRBJ2-1; the match to TRBD2 covers 8 bases. The CDR3 length is 15 residues. Germline CDR1 reads SGDLS; CDR2 reads YYNGEE. The V gene end was trimmed by 0 bases and the J gene end by 5 bases; junction bases not matched to a gene: 4. The CDR3 sequence is CASSVVAGTNNEQFF. CDR3 in DNA: TGTGCCAGCAGCGTAGTAGCGGGGACGAACAATGAGCAGTTCTTC.

V usage is TRBV5-1 and J usage is TRBJ1-1; D is unresolved. The germline V gene encodes CDR1 SGHRS and CDR2 YFSETQ. This CDR3 spans 14 amino acids. The V gene lost 1 base and the J gene lost 1 base, with 8 bases spanning the gap. CDR3 in DNA: TGCGCCAGCAGCTTGACGGTAACGAACACTGAAGCTTTCTTT. Amino acids: CASSLTVTNTEAFF.

The CDR3 is CASSPPARETQYF. In DNA form, the CDR3 reads TGTGCCAGCTCACCACCGGCGCGGGAGACCCAGTACTTC. This chain connects TRBV18 to TRBJ2-5; D unclear. The CDR3 loop spans 13 amino acids. Trimming took off 0 bases at V and 5 bases at J, with 7 bases between the two ends. CDR1 and CDR2 (germline): KGHSH, LQKENI. Full variable domain (missing parts from reference TRBV18 and TRBJ2-5): NAGVMQNPRHLVRRRGQEARLRCSPMKGHSHVYWYRQLPEEGLKFMVYLQKENIIDESGMPKERFSAEFPKEGPSILRIQQVVRGDSAAYFCASSPPARETQYFGPGTRLLVL.

CDR3 DNA: TGTGCCAGCAAAGTGCAGGGCGGGGGCAATGAGCAGTTCTTC. Translating it yields CASKVQGGGNEQFF. The chain is built from TRBV2 and TRBJ2-1, with 7 bases lining up with TRBD2. Germline CDR1 reads SNHLY; CDR2 reads FYNNEI. The CDR3 contains 14 residues. J was trimmed by 6 bases and V by 7 bases; bases with no gene match: 9.

The gene calls are TRBV7-2 and TRBJ2-1; possible D gene TRBD1, 5 bases. CDR1 SGHTA and CDR2 FQGNSA come from the germline V gene. The CDR3 covers 13 residues. The V gene lost 4 bases and the J gene lost 8 bases, with 12 bases spanning the gap. The CDR3 reads CASSSVKGYEQFF. The CDR3 DNA follows: TGTGCCAGCAGCTCCGTTAAGGGGTATGAGCAGTTCTTC. The full variable domain, with the rest looked up from reference TRBV7-2 and TRBJ2-1, is GAGVSQSPSNKVTEKGKDVELRCDPISGHTALYWYRQSLGQGLEFLIYFQGNSAPDKSGLPSDRFSAERTGGSVSTLTIQRTQQEDSAVYLCASSSVKGYEQFFGPGTRLTVL.

The genes are TRBV27 and TRBJ2-5; 9 bases align to TRBD1. Trimming took 2 bases from V and 2 from J; bases not matched to a gene: 3. In germline, CDR1 is MNHEY, CDR2 SMNVEV (reference sequence). The CDR3 is made up of 15 amino acids. The DNA of the CDR3 is TGTGCCAGCAGTTTAGGGACAGGGACTCAAGAGACCCAGTACTTC. It codes for CASSLGTGTQETQYF.